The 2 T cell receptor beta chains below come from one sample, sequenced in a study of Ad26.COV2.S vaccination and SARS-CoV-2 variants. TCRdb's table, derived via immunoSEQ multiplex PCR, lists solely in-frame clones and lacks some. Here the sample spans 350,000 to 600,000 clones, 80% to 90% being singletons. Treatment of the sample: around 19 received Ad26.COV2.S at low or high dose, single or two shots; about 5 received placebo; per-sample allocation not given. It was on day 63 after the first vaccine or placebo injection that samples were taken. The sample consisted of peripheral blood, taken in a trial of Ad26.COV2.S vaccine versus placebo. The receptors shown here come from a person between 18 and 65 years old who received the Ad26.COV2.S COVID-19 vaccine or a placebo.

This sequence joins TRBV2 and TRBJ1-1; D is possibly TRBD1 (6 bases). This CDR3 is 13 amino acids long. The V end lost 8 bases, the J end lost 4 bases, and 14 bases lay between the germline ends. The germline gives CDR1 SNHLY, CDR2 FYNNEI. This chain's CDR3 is CASLYRVFTEAFF. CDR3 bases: TGTGCCAGCTTATACAGGGTATTCACTGAAGCTTTCTTT.

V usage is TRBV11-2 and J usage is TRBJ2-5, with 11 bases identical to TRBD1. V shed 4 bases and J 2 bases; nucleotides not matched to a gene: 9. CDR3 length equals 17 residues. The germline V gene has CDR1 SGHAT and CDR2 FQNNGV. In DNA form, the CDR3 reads TGTGCCAGCAGCTCCCCAAGGACAGGGGGCAAGCAAGAGACCCAGTACTTC. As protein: CASSSPRTGGKQETQYF.